The rows below give T cell receptor beta chains drawn from one sample of a study of T cell repertoires in cytomegalovirus infection. TCRdb re-derived calls from the reads in MiXCR, one entry per CDR3 protein. The table lists some 800,000 distinct CDR3 sequences, 25% to 35% of them singletons, with over 10% in the top ten. What these receptors recognize is not known. Sequenced here: cultured CD8+ T cells from PBMCs, sampled from culture after CMV antigen stimulation. Every receptor here comes from a human donor in good health (CMV status not recorded). Some clones in this sample may be carry-over from other donors' samples. Each CDR3 is given with its conserved first and last residue. The D gene is left open where the match is weak. The size of a clone is reported for some rows only, either as once, few or many, or as a class for expanded clones.

v_gene	j_gene	abundance	d_gene	CDR3aa
TRBV6-6	TRBJ1-2	few	-	CASSYSYPNTYGYTF
TRBV27	TRBJ2-1	-	TRBD2	CASSWSRGAYNEQFF
TRBV19	TRBJ1-5	-	TRBD1	CASSIGDSINQPQHF
TRBV10-3	TRBJ2-7	-	-	CAISGMGDEQYF
TRBV7-3	TRBJ2-2	-	-	CASSSDGNTGELFF
TRBV6-6	TRBJ1-2	-	-	CASSYSMFGSESSGYTF
TRBV11-2	TRBJ2-1	few	-	CASSLYPQGRGLHNEQFF
TRBV13	TRBJ2-1	few	-	CASSPRGSLLYNEQFF
TRBV7-6	TRBJ1-1	many	-	CASSLEWGNTEAFF
TRBV11-2	TRBJ2-6	many	-	CASSSTGSGANVLTF
TRBV25-1	TRBJ2-5	-	-	CASSEFGIQETQYF
TRBV12-3/TRBV12-4	TRBJ1-4	-	-	CASSLVPNEKLFF
TRBV4-2	TRBJ2-1	-	TRBD2	CASSPRLAGPYNEQFF
TRBV7-9	TRBJ2-3	-	-	CASILSDLDTQYF
TRBV6-5	TRBJ1-5	-	TRBD1	CATIPLSRDRDQPQHF
TRBV27	TRBJ2-6	few	-	CASSLRGYGANVLTF
TRBV6-2/TRBV6-3	TRBJ2-1	-	TRBD2	CASNIAGAYNEQFF
TRBV28	TRBJ2-4	-	TRBD1	CASSLAGGEVDIQYF
TRBV7-8	TRBJ2-1	many	TRBD2	CASSLGTSGLAWYNEQFF
TRBV7-6	TRBJ2-3	-	-	CASSPLEDTQYF
TRBV4-1	TRBJ1-2	many	-	CASSRAHTGGGYGYTF
TRBV12-3/TRBV12-4	TRBJ2-1	few	-	CASSPGGAWQFF